The subject of this entry is one T cell receptor beta chain. Its antigen is as yet unknown. This sample is drawn from a study of blood T cells in healthy people across ages. A second PCR, run for about 7 to 11 cycles, used a sample-barcoded 5' primer plus a J-beta primer mix. A template-switch adaptor that had 12 random nucleotides put a tag on each cDNA molecule. MiXCR, applied by TCRdb to the 5' RACE reads, yields one record per CDR3 protein. In the table there are about 1.7 million distinct CDR3 sequences, approximately 30% of which are singletons. The study's findings and limits: With unsorted PBMCs, a conclusive comparison of naive versus antigen-experienced cells was not possible.

The people who gave samples were healthy Caucasians from Russia, aged roughly 6 to 100. Drawing of peripheral blood yielded about 9.8 milliliters from each donor. The sequence was collected from a woman between 25 and 40 years old in good health. The sequenced sample consisted of blood.

CDR3 sequence (DNA): TGCGCCAGCCGAATTCAGACAGGCGGGGACTATGGCTACACCTTC. Translation gives CASRIQTGGDYGYTF. The chain links TRBV5-1 to TRBJ1-2, with TRBD1 as a possible D gene (6 bases). V was pared by 7 bases and J by 3 bases, with 19 bases between. Germline V gene lookup returns CDR1 SGHRS and CDR2 YFSETQ. The CDR3 runs 15 residues. The variable domain in full, completed from reference TRBV5-1 and TRBJ1-2, reads KAGVTQTPRYLIKTRGQQVTLSCSPISGHRSVSWYQQTPGQGLQFLFEYFSETQRNKGNFPGRFSGRQFSNSRSEMNVSTLELGDSALYLCASRIQTGGDYGYTFGSGTRLTVV.